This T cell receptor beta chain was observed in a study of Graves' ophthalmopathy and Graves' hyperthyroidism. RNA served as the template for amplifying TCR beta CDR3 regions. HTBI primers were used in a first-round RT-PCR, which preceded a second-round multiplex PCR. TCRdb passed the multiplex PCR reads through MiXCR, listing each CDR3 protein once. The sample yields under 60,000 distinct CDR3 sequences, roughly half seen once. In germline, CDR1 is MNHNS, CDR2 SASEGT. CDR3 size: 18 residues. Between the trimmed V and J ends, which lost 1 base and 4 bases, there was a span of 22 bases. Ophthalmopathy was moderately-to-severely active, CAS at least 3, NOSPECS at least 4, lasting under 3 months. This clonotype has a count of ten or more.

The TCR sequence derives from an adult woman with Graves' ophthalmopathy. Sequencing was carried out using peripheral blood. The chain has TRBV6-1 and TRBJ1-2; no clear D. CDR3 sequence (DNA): TGTGCCAGCAGTGAAGGCGGCGGTTTTGCTTGGCAGATCTATGGCTACACCTTC. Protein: CASSEGGGFAWQIYGYTF.